This passage covers 15 T cell receptor beta chains from one sample sequenced in a study of cytomegalovirus exposure and HLA in healthy donors. Vbeta (60) and Jbeta (13) primers were used in the PCR. TCRdb's table, derived via immunoSEQ multiplex PCR, lists solely in-frame clones and lacks some. The sample gives about 83,000 clones, 80% to 90% of which show up once; 1.5% to 2% is in the top ten. Sequenced input: PBMCs. These receptors originate from a woman in her twenties or thirties in good health and CMV-seronegative.

This chain uses TRBV4-1 with TRBJ2-7, with TRBD2 matching over 10 bases. V lost 2 bases and J lost 3; bases outside the gene matches: 10. CDR1 is MGHRA, CDR2 YSYEKL, per germline. This CDR3 region has 17 residues. The CDR3 DNA follows: TGCGCCAGCAGCCAACTAATCCTAGCGGGAGAACGCTACGAGCAGTACTTC. This sequence encodes CASSQLILAGERYEQYF.

The chain couples TRBV14 to TRBJ2-7; D is perhaps TRBD1 (5 bases). V lost 3 bases to trimming and J lost 3 bases, with 21 bases between them. CDR3 length equals 17 residues. Germline V lookup: CDR1 SGHDN, CDR2 FVKESK. The CDR3 sequence is CASSHPKTAAINYEQYF. In nucleotides, the CDR3 is TGTGCCAGCAGCCACCCCAAGACAGCCGCGATAAACTACGAGCAGTACTTC.

The sample holds a few counts of this clone. The CDR3 sequence is CASRGRSFVPTQYF. The CDR3 coding sequence is TGTGCCAGCAGGGGGCGGAGTTTTGTTCCGACCCAGTACTTC. J is TRBJ2-5 and V is TRBV2; a weak D match, TRBD1 (5 bases). The germline V and J ends were trimmed by 6 bases and 7 bases, with 18 bases remaining between them. CDR1 SNHLY and CDR2 FYNNEI come from the germline V gene. There are 14 residues in the CDR3.

The table lists this clone with a few counts. The chain combines TRBV5-1 with TRBJ2-2, with D unresolved. CDR1 is SGHRS, CDR2 YFSETQ, per germline. Trimming took off 3 bases at V and 5 bases at J, with 2 bases between the two ends. The CDR3 runs 11 residues. CDR3 protein: CASSSTGELFF. CDR3 sequence (DNA): TGCGCCAGCAGCTCGACCGGGGAGCTGTTTTTT.

The DNA of the CDR3 is TGTGCCAGCAGTGGCGGGAGTGTCGGAGAGACCCAGTACTTC. Amino acid sequence: CASSGGSVGETQYF. This rearrangement joins TRBV11-2 to TRBJ2-5; 7 nucleotides agree with TRBD2. This CDR3 region has 14 residues. The germline CDR1 and CDR2 sequences are SGHAT and FQNNGV. Losses at the gene ends were 6 bases for V and 4 bases for J; bases not matched to a gene: 8.

The chain employs TRBV4-1 and TRBJ2-5; D not resolved. The end of the DNA fits TRBJ2-7 better, so the J call may be wrong. In germline, CDR1 is MGHRA, CDR2 YSYEKL. The CDR3 is 14 residues long. The CDR3, as DNA: TGCGCCAGCAGCCGTTTACTGAGCTCCTACGAGCAGTACTTC. Translating gives CASSRLLSSYEQYF.

The CDR3 region is CASSDSTGGAGTEAFF. DNA of the CDR3: TGTGCCAGCAGTGACTCGACAGGGGGCGCAGGCACTGAAGCTTTCTTT. The V call is TRBV6-4, the J call TRBJ1-1; 10 positions match TRBD1. Per germline, CDR1 MRHNA and CDR2 SNTAGT. The CDR3 loop spans 16 amino acids. V lost 0 bases to trimming and J lost 4 bases; unmatched junction nucleotides: 5.

This sequence joins TRBV7-3 and TRBJ2-1; 12 bases are shared with TRBD2. The V gene end was trimmed by 4 bases and the J gene end by 6 bases; junction bases not matched to a gene: 13. The CDR3 consists of 18 residues. CDR1 is SGHTA and CDR2 is FQGTGA in the germline V gene. The CDR3 DNA reads as TGTGCCAGCAGCTCCGGACTAGCGGGAAGTCGGGGAGGCAATGAGCAGTTCTTC. This gives the protein CASSSGLAGSRGGNEQFF.

The rearrangement uses TRBV20-1 and TRBJ1-1, with unresolved D. Looked up from germline, CDR1 is DFQATT and CDR2 is SNEGSKA (reference sequence). The CDR3 totals 11 residues. CDR3 coding DNA: TGCAGCGGGGTGGGGAGAACTGAAGCTTTCTTT. It specifies CSGVGRTEAFF.

V is TRBV7-9 and J is TRBJ1-1, with 10 positions matching TRBD1. The CDR3 has 15 residues. Germline trimming cut 3 bases from V and 6 bases from J; bases unmatched to any gene: 7. In germline, CDR1 is SEHNR, CDR2 FQNEAQ (reference sequence). The CDR3 is CASSFGGQGKAEAFF. CDR3 DNA: TGTGCCAGCAGCTTCGGGGGACAGGGGAAGGCTGAAGCTTTCTTT.

The chain uses TRBV6-1 and TRBJ2-1; TRBD2 matches 10 bases. This CDR3 is 15 amino acids long. Germline CDR1 reads MNHNS; CDR2 reads SASEGT. The V gene end was trimmed by 3 bases and the J gene end by 7 bases; junction bases not matched to a gene: 6. CDR3 DNA: TGTGCCAGCAGTGACCTAGCGGGAGCTGGAAATGAGCAGTTCTTC. Its protein product is CASSDLAGAGNEQFF.

The chain is built from TRBV25-1 and TRBJ1-6; no clear D gene. Germline CDR1 and CDR2: MGHDK and SYGVNS. Deletions cut 4 bases from V and 0 bases from J, with 7 bases between. This CDR3 is built from 15 residues. The CDR3 region has the DNA TGTGCCAGCAGTGCACAAAGCTCCTATAATTCACCCCTCCACTTT. It is translated as CASSAQSSYNSPLHF. Full variable domain (outside the CDR3, taken from reference TRBV25-1 and TRBJ1-6): EADIYQTPRYLVIGTGKKITLECSQTMGHDKMYWYQQDPGMELHLIHYSYGVNSTEKGDLSSESTVSRIRTEHFPLTLESARPSHTSQYLCASSAQSSYNSPLHFGNGTRLTVT.

This clone was counted between two and nine times. The chain couples TRBV28 to TRBJ2-2; 10 positions agree with TRBD2. The junction had 11 bases not matched to a gene; V was cut back by 6 bases and J by 4 bases. The CDR3 loop spans 17 amino acids. CDR1 and CDR2 (germline): MDHEN, SYDVKM. CDR3 coding DNA: TGTGCCAGCAGAAAGTTGGCTAGCGGGAGTCTCACCGGGGAGCTGTTTTTT. Translated, it gives CASRKLASGSLTGELFF.

This chain connects TRBV19 to TRBJ1-1; D remains unclear. The CDR3 runs to 14 residues. The V gene lost 4 bases and the J gene lost 1 base, with 10 bases spanning the gap. Germline loops: CDR1 LNHDA, CDR2 SQIVND (reference sequence). DNA for the CDR3: TGTGCCAGTAGTAACGGCGGCGCGAACACTGAAGCTTTCTTT. The encoded protein is CASSNGGANTEAFF. The variable domain in full, with the rest retrieved from reference TRBV19 and TRBJ1-1, is DGGITQSPKYLFRKEGQNVTLSCEQNLNHDAMYWYRQDPGQGLRLIYYSQIVNDFQKGDIAEGYSVSREKKESFPLTVTSAQKNPTAFYLCASSNGGANTEAFFGQGTRLTVV.

This chain uses TRBV11-3 with TRBJ1-5; the D gene is possibly TRBD1 (5 bases). Germline CDR1 is SGHNT and CDR2 is YENEEA. The CDR3 loop spans 20 amino acids. V lost 0 bases to trimming and J lost 0 bases, with 21 bases between them. This CDR3 reads CASSLDCAGFLHDSNQPQHF. The CDR3 nucleotides read TGTGCCAGCAGCTTAGATTGCGCAGGGTTCCTCCACGATAGCAATCAGCCCCAGCATTTT.